These T cell receptor beta chains were read from a single sample in a study of blood T cells in healthy people across ages. TCRdb re-called the 5' RACE reads through MiXCR, storing one row per CDR3 protein. The top ten clones hold 18% of a sample with 1,100,000 or so distinct CDR3 sequences, less than 50% of them seen once. Sequenced input: blood. The receptors come from a woman aged 60-75 years in good health. CDR3s include the opening cysteine and the closing phenylalanine or tryptophan. Each record gives: clone size, D gene, V gene, J gene, CDR3 protein, CDR3 DNA. D genes are given only for firm matches. Size is omitted from some rows. Given values are once, few, many or a class for expanded clones.

>few|NA|TRBV4-1|TRBJ2-7
CASSQQGPPISYEQYF
TGCGCCAGCAGCCAACAGGGGCCGCCTATCTCCTACGAGCAGTACTTC
>NA|NA|TRBV6-1|TRBJ1-5
CASSVLRGQPQHF
TGTGCCAGCAGTGTCCTCAGGGGTCAGCCCCAGCATTTT
>few|NA|TRBV27|TRBJ2-7
CASSSGGRSSYEQYF
TGTGCCAGCAGTTCCGGGGGCCGGAGCTCCTACGAGCAGTACTTC
>once|NA|TRBV6-6|TRBJ1-2
CASSYSTAGGEGYTF
TGTGCCAGCAGTTACTCGACGGCAGGAGGGGAGGGCTACACCTTC
>few|NA|TRBV28|TRBJ2-1
CASSLRGENNEQFF
TGTGCCAGCAGTTTAAGAGGGGAAAACAATGAGCAGTTCTTC
>NA|NA|TRBV12-3/TRBV12-4|TRBJ2-2
CASSLDGTGELFF
TGTGCCAGCAGTTTAGATGGCACCGGGGAGCTGTTTTTT
>NA|TRBD1|TRBV4-1|TRBJ2-7
CASSRRDRDYEKYF
TGCGCCAGCAGCCGACGGGACAGGGACTACGAGAAGTACTTC
>few|NA|TRBV27|TRBJ2-1
CASSLGATNEQFF
TGTGCCAGCAGTTTAGGCGCCACCAATGAGCAGTTCTTC
>few|NA|TRBV7-6|TRBJ1-5
CASSLVGGGQPQHF
TGTGCCAGCAGCTTAGTAGGGGGTGGGCAGCCCCAGCATTTT
>few|NA|TRBV7-3|TRBJ2-1
CASSGEASVINEQFF
TGTGCCAGCAGTGGCGAGGCTAGTGTTATAAATGAGCAGTTCTTC
>few|NA|TRBV28|TRBJ2-7
CASSTRWEQYF
TGTGCCAGCAGTACCCGTTGGGAGCAGTACTTC
>few|TRBD2|TRBV14|TRBJ2-3
CASSQGRLAGDNTDTQYF
TGTGCCAGCAGCCAAGGGAGACTAGCGGGAGATAACACAGATACGCAGTATTTT
>few|NA|TRBV3-1|TRBJ1-1
CASSPVGSKAFF
TGTGCCAGCAGTCCCGTGGGGTCGAAAGCTTTCTTT
>NA|TRBD1|TRBV7-2|TRBJ1-3
CASSEVGTDQISGNTIYF
TGTGCCAGCAGCGAAGTGGGGACAGATCAAATTTCTGGAAACACCATATATTTT
>NA|TRBD2|TRBV27|TRBJ2-1
CASSWGWEGQVEQFF
TGTGCCAGCAGTTGGGGGTGGGAGGGCCAGGTTGAGCAGTTCTTC
>few|NA|TRBV27|TRBJ2-3
CASGGTSTDTQYF
TGTGCCAGCGGCGGGACTAGCACAGATACGCAGTATTTT
>NA|NA|TRBV21-1|TRBJ1-2
CASSKEGGHWWGYGYTF
TGTGCCAGCAGCAAAGAAGGGGGACACTGGTGGGGCTATGGCTACACCTTC
>NA|NA|TRBV5-1|TRBJ2-1
CASSSYTSSAEQFF
TGCGCCAGCAGCTCCTACACCTCGTCCGCGGAGCAGTTCTTC